The source of this TCR beta chain is a study of response to subunit inactivated influenza vaccine. One entry per CDR3 protein results from TCRdb running MiXCR on the RT-PCR reads. Of 860,000 or so distinct CDR3 sequences listed, about 20% are singletons. The CDR3 is 20 amino acids. Germline CDR1 reads MNHEY; CDR2 reads SVGEGT. Trimming cost V 4 bases and J 4 bases, with 29 bases left between them. The genes are TRBV6-2 or TRBV6-3 and TRBJ1-5, with a weak D call TRBD1 (5 bases). This specimen was PBMCs from blood, taken about 5 days after vaccination. This TCR was sampled from a man in his forties or fifties who received an inactivated influenza vaccine. The CDR3 reads CASSLDRRAAGDYRNQPQHF. DNA for the CDR3: TGTGCCAGCAGTTTGGACCGACGGGCCGCAGGAGACTACAGGAATCAGCCCCAGCATTTT.